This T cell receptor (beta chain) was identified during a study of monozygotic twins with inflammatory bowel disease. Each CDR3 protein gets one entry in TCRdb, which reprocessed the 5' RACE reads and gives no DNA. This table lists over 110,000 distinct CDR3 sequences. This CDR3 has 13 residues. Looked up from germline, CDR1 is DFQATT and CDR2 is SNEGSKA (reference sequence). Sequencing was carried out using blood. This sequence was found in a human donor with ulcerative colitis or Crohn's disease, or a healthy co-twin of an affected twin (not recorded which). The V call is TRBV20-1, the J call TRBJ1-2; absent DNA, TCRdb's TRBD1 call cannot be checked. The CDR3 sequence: CSGGGGANYGYTF.